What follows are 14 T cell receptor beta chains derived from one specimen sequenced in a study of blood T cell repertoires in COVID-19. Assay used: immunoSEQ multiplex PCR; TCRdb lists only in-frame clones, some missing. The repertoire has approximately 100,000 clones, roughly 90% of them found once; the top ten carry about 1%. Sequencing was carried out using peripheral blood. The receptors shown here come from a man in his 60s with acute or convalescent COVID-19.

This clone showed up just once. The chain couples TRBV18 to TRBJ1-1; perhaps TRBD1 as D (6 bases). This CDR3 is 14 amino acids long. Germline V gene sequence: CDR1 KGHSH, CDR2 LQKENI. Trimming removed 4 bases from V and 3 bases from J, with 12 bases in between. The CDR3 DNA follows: TGTGCCAGCTCACGACAGGTGAGGGACACTGAAGCTTTCTTT. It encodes CASSRQVRDTEAFF.

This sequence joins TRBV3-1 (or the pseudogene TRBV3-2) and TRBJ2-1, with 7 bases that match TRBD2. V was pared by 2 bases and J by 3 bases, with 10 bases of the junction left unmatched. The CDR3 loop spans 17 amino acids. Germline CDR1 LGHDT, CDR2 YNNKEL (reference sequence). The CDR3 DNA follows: TGTGCCAGCAGCCAAACTGGAACTAGCGCGAGCTACAATGAGCAGTTCTTC. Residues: CASSQTGTSASYNEQFF.

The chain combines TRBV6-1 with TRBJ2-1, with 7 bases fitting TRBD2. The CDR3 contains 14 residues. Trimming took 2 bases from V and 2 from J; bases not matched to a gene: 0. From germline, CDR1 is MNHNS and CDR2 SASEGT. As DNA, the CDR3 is TGTGCCAGCAGTGAACTAGCGGCCTACAATGAGCAGTTCTTC. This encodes CASSELAAYNEQFF.

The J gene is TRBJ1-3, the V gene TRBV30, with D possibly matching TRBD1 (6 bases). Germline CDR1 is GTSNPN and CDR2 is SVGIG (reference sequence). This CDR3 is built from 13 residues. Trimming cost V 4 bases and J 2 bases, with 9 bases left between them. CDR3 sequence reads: CAWITGPGNTIYF. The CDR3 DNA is TGTGCCTGGATAACAGGGCCTGGAAACACCATATATTTT.

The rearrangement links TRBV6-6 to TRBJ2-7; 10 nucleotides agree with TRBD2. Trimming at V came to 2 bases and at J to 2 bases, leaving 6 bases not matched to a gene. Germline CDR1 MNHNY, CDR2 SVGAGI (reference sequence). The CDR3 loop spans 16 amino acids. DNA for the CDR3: TGTGCCAGCAGTTACCCACCTAGCGGGAGTGCCTACGAGCAGTACTTC. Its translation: CASSYPPSGSAYEQYF.

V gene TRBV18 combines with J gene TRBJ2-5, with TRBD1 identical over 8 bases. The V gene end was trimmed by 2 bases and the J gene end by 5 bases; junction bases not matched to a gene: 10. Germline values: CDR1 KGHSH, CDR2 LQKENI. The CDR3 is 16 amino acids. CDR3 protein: CASSPIDAGGVETQYF. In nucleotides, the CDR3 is TGTGCCAGCTCACCAATTGACGCAGGGGGCGTGGAGACCCAGTACTTC.

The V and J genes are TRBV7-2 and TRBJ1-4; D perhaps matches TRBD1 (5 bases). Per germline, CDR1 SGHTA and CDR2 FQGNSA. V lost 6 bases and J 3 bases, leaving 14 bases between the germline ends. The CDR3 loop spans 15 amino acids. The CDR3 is CASRGLWGANEKLFF. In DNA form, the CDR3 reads TGTGCCAGCAGGGGCCTATGGGGGGCTAATGAAAAACTGTTTTTT.

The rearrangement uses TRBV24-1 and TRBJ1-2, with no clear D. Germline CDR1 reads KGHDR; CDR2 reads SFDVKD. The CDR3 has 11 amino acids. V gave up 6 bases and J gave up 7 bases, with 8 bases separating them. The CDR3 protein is CATSRGSGYTF. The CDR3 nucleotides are TGTGCCACCAGTCGCGGGAGTGGCTACACCTTC.

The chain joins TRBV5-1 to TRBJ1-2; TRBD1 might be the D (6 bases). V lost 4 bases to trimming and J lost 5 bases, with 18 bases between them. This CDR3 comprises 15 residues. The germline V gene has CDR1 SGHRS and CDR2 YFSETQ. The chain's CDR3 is CASSPTERGGYGYTF. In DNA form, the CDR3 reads TGCGCCAGCAGCCCCACCGAGAGGGGGGGATATGGCTACACCTTC. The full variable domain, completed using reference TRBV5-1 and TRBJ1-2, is KAGVTQTPRYLIKTRGQQVTLSCSPISGHRSVSWYQQTPGQGLQFLFEYFSETQRNKGNFPGRFSGRQFSNSRSEMNVSTLELGDSALYLCASSPTERGGYGYTFGSGTRLTVV.

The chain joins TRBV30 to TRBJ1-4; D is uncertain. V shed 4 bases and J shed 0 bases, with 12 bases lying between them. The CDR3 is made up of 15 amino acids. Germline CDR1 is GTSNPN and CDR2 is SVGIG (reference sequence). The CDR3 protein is CAWNADGTTNEKLFF. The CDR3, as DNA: TGTGCCTGGAATGCGGACGGGACAACTAATGAAAAACTGTTTTTT.

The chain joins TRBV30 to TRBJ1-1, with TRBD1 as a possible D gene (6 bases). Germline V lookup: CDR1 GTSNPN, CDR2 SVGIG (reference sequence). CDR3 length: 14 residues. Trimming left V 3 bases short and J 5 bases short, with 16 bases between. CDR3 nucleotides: TGTGCCTGGAGCTTTCAGGGGTCGCAGACTGAAGCTTTCTTT. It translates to CAWSFQGSQTEAFF. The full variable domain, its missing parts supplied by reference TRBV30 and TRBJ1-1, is SQTIHQWPATLVQPVGSPLSLECTVEGTSNPNLYWYRQAAGRGLQLLFYSVGIGQISSEVPQNLSASRPQDRQFILSSKKLLLSDSGFYLCAWSFQGSQTEAFFGQGTRLTVV.

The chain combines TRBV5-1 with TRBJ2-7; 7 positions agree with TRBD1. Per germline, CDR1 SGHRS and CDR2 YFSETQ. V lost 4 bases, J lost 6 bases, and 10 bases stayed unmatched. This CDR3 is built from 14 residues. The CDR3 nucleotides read TGCGCCAGCAGCCTTAATCCAGGGGGAGCCGAGCAGTACTTC. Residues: CASSLNPGGAEQYF.

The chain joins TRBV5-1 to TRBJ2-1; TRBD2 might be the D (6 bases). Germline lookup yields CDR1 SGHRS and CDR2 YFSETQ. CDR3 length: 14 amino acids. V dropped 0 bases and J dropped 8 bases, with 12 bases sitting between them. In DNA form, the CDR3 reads TGCGCCAGCAGCTTGGCCGGGGCTAGCGATGAGCAGTTCTTC. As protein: CASSLAGASDEQFF.

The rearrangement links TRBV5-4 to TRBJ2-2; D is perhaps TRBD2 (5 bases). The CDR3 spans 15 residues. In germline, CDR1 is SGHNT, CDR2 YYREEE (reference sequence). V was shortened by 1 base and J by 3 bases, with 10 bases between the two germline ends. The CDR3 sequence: CASSLSLGDTGELFF. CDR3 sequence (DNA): TGTGCCAGCAGCTTGTCACTAGGAGACACCGGGGAGCTGTTTTTT. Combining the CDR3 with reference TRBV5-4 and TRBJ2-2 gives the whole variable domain ETGVTQSPTHLIKTRGQQVTLRCSSQSGHNTVSWYQQALGQGPQFIFQYYREEENGRGNFPPRFSGLQFPNYSSELNVNALELDDSALYLCASSLSLGDTGELFFGEGSRLTVL.